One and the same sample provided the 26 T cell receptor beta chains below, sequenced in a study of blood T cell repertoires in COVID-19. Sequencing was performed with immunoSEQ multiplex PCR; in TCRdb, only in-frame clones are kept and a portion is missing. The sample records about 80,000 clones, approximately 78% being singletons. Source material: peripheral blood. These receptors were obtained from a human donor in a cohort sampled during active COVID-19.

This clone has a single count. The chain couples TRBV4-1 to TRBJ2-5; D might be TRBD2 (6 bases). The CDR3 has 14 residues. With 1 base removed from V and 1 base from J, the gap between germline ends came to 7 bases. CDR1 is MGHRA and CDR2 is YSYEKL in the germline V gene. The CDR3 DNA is TGCGCCAGCAGCCAAGGCGGGGCCCAAGAGACCCAGTACTTC. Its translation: CASSQGGAQETQYF.

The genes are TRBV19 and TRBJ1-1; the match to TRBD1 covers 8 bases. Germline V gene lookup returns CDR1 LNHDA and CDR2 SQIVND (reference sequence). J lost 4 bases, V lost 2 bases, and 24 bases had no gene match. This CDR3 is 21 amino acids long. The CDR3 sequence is CASSINRDRFPFELSTTEAFF. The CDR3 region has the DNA TGTGCCAGTAGTATAAACCGGGACAGGTTCCCGTTTGAGCTTTCGACCACTGAAGCTTTCTTT.

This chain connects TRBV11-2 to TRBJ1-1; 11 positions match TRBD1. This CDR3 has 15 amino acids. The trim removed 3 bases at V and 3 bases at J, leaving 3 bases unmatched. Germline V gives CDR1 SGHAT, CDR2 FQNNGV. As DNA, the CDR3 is TGTGCCAGCAGCTTCGGGGACAGGGGGGACACTGAAGCTTTCTTT. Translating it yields CASSFGDRGDTEAFF. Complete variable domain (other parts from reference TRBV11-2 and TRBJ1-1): EAGVAQSPRYKIIEKRQSVAFWCNPISGHATLYWYQQILGQGPKLLIQFQNNGVVDDSQLPKDRFSAERLKGVDSTLKIQPAKLEDSAVYLCASSFGDRGDTEAFFGQGTRLTVV.

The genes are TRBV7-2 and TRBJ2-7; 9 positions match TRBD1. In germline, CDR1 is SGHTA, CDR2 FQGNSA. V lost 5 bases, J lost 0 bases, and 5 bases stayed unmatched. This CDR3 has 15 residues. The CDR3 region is CASSPRDRASYEQYF. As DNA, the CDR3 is TGTGCCAGCAGCCCGCGGGACAGGGCCTCCTACGAGCAGTACTTC.

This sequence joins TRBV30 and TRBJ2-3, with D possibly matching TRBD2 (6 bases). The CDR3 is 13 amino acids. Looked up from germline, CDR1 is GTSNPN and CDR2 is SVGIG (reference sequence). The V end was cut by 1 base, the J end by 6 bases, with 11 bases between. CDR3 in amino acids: CAWSASGRDTQYF. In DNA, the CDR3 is TGTGCCTGGAGTGCGTCGGGGAGGGATACGCAGTATTTT.

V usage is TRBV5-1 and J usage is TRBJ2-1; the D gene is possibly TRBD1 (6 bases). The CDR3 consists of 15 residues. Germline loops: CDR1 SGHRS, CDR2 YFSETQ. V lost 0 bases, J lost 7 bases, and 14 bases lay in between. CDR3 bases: TGCGCCAGCAGCTTGGGTGGGGGTAGGGGGAATGAGCAGTTCTTC. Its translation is CASSLGGGRGNEQFF. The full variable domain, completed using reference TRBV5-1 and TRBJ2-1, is KAGVTQTPRYLIKTRGQQVTLSCSPISGHRSVSWYQQTPGQGLQFLFEYFSETQRNKGNFPGRFSGRQFSNSRSEMNVSTLELGDSALYLCASSLGGGRGNEQFFGPGTRLTVL.

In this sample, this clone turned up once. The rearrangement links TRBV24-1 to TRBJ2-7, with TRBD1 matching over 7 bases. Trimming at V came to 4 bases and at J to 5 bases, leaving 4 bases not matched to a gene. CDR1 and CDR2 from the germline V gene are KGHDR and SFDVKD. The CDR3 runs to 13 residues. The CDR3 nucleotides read TGTGCCACCAGTGACCCGACAGGGAACGAGCAGTACTTC. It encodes CATSDPTGNEQYF.

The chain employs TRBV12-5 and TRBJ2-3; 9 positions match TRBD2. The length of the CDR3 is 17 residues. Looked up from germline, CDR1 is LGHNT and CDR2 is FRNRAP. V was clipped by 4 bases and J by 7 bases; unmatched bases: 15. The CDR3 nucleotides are TGTGCTAGTGGTTGGGACCTCGGTGGTAGCGGGGGTTATACGCAGTATTTT. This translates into CASGWDLGGSGGYTQYF. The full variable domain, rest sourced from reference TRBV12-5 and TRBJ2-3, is DARVTQTPRHKVTEMGQEVTMRCQPILGHNTVFWYRQTMMQGLELLAYFRNRAPLDDSGMPKDRFSAEMPDATLATLKIQPSEPRDSAVYFCASGWDLGGSGGYTQYFGPGTRLTVL.

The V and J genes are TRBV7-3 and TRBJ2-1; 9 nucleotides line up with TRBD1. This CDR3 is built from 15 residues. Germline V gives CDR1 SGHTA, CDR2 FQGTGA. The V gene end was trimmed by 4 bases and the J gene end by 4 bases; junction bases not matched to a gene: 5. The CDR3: CASSSTGGHYNEQFF. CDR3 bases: TGTGCCAGCAGCTCCACAGGGGGCCATTACAATGAGCAGTTCTTC.

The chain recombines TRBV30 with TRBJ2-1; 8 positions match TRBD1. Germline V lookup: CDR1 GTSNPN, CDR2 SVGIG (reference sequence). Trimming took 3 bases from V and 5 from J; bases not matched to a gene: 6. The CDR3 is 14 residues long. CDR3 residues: CAWSQGASHNEQFF. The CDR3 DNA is TGTGCCTGGAGCCAGGGGGCCAGCCACAATGAGCAGTTCTTC. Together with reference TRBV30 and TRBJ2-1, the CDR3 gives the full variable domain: SQTIHQWPATLVQPVGSPLSLECTVEGTSNPNLYWYRQAAGRGLQLLFYSVGIGQISSEVPQNLSASRPQDRQFILSSKKLLLSDSGFYLCAWSQGASHNEQFFGPGTRLTVL.

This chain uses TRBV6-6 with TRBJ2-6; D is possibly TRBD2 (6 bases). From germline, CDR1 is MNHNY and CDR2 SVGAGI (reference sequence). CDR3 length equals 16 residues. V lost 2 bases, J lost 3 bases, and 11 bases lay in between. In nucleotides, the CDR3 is TGTGCCAGCAGTTACGACCGGAGGGGTGGGGCCAACGTCCTGACTTTC. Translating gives CASSYDRRGGANVLTF.

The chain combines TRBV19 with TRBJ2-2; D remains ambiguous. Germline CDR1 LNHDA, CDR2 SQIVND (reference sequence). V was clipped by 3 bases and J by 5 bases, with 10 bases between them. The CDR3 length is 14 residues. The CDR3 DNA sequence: TGTGCCAGTAGTATCTCGACCAGGACCGGGGAGCTGTTTTTT. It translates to CASSISTRTGELFF.

CDR3 sequence reads: CASSLEYEQYF. In DNA, the CDR3 is TGTGCCAGCAGTCTAGAGTACGAGCAGTACTTC. The V call is TRBV2, the J call TRBJ2-7; D unresolved. The CDR3 spans 11 residues. The ends were cut back, 5 bases at V and 4 bases at J, with 6 bases in the middle. CDR1 and CDR2 from the germline V gene are SNHLY and FYNNEI.

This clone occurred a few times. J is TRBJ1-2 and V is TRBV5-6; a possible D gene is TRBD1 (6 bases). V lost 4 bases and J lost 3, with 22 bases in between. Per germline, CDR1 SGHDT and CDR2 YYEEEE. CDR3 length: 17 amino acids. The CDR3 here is CASSATYSGAVDYGYTF. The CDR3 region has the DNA TGTGCCAGCAGCGCCACCTACTCAGGGGCTGTGGACTATGGCTACACCTTC.

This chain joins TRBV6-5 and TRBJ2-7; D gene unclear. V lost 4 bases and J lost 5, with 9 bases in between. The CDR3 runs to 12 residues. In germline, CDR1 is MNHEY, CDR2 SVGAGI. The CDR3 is CASSSPGNEQYF. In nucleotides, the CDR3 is TGTGCCAGCAGTTCCCCGGGTAACGAGCAGTACTTC.

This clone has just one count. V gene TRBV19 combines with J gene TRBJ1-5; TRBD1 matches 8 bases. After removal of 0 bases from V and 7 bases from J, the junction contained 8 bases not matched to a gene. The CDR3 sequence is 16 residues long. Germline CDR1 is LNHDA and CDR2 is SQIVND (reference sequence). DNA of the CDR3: TGTGCCAGTAGTATAGATCAGACAGGGGTAGGACAGCCCCAGCATTTT. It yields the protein CASSIDQTGVGQPQHF.

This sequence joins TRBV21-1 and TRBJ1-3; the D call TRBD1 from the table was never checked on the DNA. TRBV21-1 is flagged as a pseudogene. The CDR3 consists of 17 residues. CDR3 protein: CASSKRGHILSGNTIYF. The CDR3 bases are TGTGCCAGCAGCAAAAGGGGGCATATCCTCTCTGGAAACACCATATATTTT.

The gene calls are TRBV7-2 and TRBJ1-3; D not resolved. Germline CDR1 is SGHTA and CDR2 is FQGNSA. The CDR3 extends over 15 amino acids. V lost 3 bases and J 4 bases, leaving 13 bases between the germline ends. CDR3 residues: CASSFGPPGGNTIYF. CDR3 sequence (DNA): TGTGCCAGCAGCTTCGGGCCCCCGGGGGGAAACACCATATATTTT.

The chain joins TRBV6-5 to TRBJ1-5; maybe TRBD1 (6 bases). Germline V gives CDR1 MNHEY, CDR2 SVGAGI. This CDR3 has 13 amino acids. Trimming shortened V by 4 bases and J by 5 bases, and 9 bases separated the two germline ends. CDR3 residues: CASSFNRDQPQHF. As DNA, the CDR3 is TGTGCCAGCAGTTTTAACAGGGATCAGCCCCAGCATTTT.

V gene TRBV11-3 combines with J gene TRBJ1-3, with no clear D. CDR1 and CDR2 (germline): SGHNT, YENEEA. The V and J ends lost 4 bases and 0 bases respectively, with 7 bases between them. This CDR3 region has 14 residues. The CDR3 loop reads CASSSIDSGNTIYF. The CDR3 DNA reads TGTGCCAGCAGCTCAATAGACTCTGGAAACACCATATATTTT.

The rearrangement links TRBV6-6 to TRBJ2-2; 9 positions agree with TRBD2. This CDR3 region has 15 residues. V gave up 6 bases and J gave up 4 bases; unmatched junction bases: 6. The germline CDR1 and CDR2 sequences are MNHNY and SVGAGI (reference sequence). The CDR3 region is CASRKRGDGTGELFF. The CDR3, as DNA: TGTGCCAGCAGGAAGCGGGGGGACGGCACCGGGGAGCTGTTTTTT.

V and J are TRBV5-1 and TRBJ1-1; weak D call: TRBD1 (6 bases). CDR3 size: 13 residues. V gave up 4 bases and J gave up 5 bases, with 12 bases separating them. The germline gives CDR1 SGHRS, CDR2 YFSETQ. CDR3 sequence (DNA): TGCGCCAGCAGCCGGGGGGCTAGGACTGAAGCTTTCTTT. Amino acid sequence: CASSRGARTEAFF. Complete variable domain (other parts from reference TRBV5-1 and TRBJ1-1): KAGVTQTPRYLIKTRGQQVTLSCSPISGHRSVSWYQQTPGQGLQFLFEYFSETQRNKGNFPGRFSGRQFSNSRSEMNVSTLELGDSALYLCASSRGARTEAFFGQGTRLTVV.

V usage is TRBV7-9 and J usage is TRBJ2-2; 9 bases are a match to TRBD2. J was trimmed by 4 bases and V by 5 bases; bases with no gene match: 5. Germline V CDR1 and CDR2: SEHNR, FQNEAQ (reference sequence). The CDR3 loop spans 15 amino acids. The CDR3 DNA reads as TGTGCCAGCAGCCCTGGGACTAGCTTCACCGGGGAGCTGTTTTTT. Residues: CASSPGTSFTGELFF.

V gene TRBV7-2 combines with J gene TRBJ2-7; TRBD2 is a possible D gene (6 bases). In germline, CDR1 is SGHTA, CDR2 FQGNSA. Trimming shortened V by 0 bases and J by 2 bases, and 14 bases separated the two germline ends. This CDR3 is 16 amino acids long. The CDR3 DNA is TGTGCCAGCAGCTTAGCGGCGGGGTCCGCCACCTACGAGCAGTACTTC. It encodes CASSLAAGSATYEQYF.

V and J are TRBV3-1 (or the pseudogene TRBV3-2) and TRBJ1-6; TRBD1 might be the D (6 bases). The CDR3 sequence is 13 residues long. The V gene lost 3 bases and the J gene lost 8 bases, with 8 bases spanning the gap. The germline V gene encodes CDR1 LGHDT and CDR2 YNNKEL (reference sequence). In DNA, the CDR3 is TGTGCCAGCAGCCAGACAGGAGATTCACCCCTCCACTTT. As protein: CASSQTGDSPLHF.

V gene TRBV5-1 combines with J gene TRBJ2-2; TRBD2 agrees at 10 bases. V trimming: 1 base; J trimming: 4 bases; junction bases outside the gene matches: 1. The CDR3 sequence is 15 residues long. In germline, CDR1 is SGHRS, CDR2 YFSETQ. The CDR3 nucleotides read TGCGCCAGCAGCTTGTCTAGCGGGGGCACCGGGGAGCTGTTTTTT. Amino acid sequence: CASSLSSGGTGELFF.